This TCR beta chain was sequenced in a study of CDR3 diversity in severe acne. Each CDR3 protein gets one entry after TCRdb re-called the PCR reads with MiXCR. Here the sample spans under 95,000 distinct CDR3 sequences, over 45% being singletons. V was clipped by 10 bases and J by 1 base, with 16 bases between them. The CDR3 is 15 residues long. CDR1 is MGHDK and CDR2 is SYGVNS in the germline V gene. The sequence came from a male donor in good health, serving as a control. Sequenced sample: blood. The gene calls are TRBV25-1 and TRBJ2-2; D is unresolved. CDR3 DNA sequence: TGTGCCACCAGCAGAGCCTTGGAGAACACCGGGGAGCTGTTTTTT. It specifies CATSRALENTGELFF. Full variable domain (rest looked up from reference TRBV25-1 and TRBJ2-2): EADIYQTPRYLVIGTGKKITLECSQTMGHDKMYWYQQDPGMELHLIHYSYGVNSTEKGDLSSESTVSRIRTEHFPLTLESARPSHTSQYLCATSRALENTGELFFGEGSRLTVL.